The rows below give T cell receptor beta chains drawn from one sample of a study of T-cell reconstitution after alpha-beta-depleted transplantation in children. TCRdb called the PCR reads again in MiXCR, with one record for every CDR3 protein. The sample gives some 43,000 distinct CDR3 sequences, about a tenth of which show up once; 27% is in the top ten. The starting material was PBMCs, mostly from graft donor cells, obtained 60 days after TCRalphabeta/CD19-depleted stem cell transplant. These receptors all stem from a male patient between 2 and 15 years old who had a stem cell transplant for chronic granulomatous disease, so the T cells may come from the graft donor. CDR3s leave out the opening cysteine and the closing phenylalanine or tryptophan. Each record gives: V gene, CDR3 protein.

TRBV12-3/TRBV12-4 ASTRTGATDTQY
TRBV6-2/TRBV6-3 ASSRASGHSYNEQF
TRBV5-1 ASSFQGHYEQY
TRBV7-6 ASSPALSGQTEAF
TRBV15 ATQRETSGAYEQY
TRBV5-1 ASSGRDNSPLH
TRBV5-1 ASSLWGERDNEQF
TRBV27 VSSPPTGGMDIQY
TRBV6-2/TRBV6-3 ASSYRKASGRALSRNTQY
TRBV7-8 ASSRGSGQWNTEAF
TRBV5-1 ASSLEGTKETQY